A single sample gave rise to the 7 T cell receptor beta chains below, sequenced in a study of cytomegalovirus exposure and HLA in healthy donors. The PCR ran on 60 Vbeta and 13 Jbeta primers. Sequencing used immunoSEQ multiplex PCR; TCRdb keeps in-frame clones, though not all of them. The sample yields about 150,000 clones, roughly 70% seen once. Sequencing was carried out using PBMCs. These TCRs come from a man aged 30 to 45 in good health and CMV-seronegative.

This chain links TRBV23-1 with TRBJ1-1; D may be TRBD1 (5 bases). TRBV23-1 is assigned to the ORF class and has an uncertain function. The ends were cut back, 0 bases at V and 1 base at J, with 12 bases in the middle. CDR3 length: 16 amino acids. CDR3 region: CASSQSGRDRNTEAFF. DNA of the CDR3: TGCGCCAGCAGTCAATCGGGCCGAGACAGGAACACTGAAGCTTTCTTT.

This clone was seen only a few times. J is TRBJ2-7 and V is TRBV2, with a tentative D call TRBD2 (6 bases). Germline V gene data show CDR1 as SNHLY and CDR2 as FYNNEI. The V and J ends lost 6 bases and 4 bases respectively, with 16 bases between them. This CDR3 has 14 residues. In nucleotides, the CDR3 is TGTGCCAGCAGGACCGGGAGTCGGGCGTACGAGCAGTACTTC. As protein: CASRTGSRAYEQYF.

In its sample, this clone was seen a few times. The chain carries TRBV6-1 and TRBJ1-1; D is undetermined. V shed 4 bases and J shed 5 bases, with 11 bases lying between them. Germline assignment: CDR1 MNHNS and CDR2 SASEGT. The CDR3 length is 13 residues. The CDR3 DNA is TGTGCCAGCAGTGCTATTGTGTTGACTGAAGCTTTCTTT. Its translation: CASSAIVLTEAFF.

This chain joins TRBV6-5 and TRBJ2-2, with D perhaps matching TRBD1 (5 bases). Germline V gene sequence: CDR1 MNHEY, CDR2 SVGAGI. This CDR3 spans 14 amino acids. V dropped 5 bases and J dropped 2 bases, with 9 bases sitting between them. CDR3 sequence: CASSLGQNTGELFF. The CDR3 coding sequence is TGTGCCAGCAGTCTCGGACAAAACACCGGGGAGCTGTTTTTT.

The CDR3 is CASSLLSASGGVETQYF. CDR3 DNA: TGTGCCAGCAGCTTGCTCTCGGCTAGCGGGGGGGTAGAGACCCAGTACTTC. The gene calls are TRBV5-6 and TRBJ2-5; TRBD2 matches at 12 bases. V lost 1 base, J lost 4 bases, and 8 bases stayed unmatched. The CDR3 is made up of 17 amino acids. CDR1 SGHDT and CDR2 YYEEEE come from the germline V gene.

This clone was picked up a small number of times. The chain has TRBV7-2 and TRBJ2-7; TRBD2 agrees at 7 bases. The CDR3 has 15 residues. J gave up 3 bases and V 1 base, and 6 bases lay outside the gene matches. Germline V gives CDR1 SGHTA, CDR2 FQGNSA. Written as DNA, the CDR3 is TGTGCCAGCAGCTTAGTGGTCCGGGGGGACTACGAGCAGTACTTC. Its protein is CASSLVVRGDYEQYF.

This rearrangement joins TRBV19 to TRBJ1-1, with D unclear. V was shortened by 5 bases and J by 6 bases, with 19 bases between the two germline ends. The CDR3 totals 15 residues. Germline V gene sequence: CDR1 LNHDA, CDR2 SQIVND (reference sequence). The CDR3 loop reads CASSLKAGPGAEAFF. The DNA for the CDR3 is TGTGCCAGTAGTCTAAAAGCCGGGCCCGGGGCTGAAGCTTTCTTT.